Each of the 3 T cell receptor beta chains below was sequenced from the same sample in a study of blood T cells in healthy people across ages. Through a sample-barcoded 5' primer and a J-beta primer mix, a second PCR was run for roughly 7 to 12 cycles. MiXCR was run by TCRdb on the 5' RACE reads, yielding one entry per CDR3 protein. The profile shows fewer than 2,000,000 distinct CDR3 sequences, roughly a third of them singletons. The material sequenced was blood. The receptor source for this set is a woman under 40 in good health.

The chain is built from TRBV24-1 and TRBJ2-2, with D unclear. V was pared by 0 bases and J by 4 bases, with 8 bases between. Germline V gene lookup returns CDR1 KGHDR and CDR2 SFDVKD. The length of the CDR3 is 15 residues. CDR3 in amino acids: CATSDLSDLTGELFF. CDR3 DNA: TGTGCCACCAGTGATTTGTCTGATCTCACCGGGGAGCTGTTTTTT.

This clonotype was observed a handful of times. Here the CDR3 DNA reads TGTGCCAGCAGCCCCACCGGACAGGGGGAGACCCAGTACTTC. Translating gives CASSPTGQGETQYF. V gene TRBV5-5 combines with J gene TRBJ2-5; 9 bases fit TRBD1. The CDR3 loop spans 14 amino acids. V gave up 4 bases and J gave up 5 bases; unmatched junction bases: 6. Germline V lookup: CDR1 SGHKS, CDR2 YYEKEE (reference sequence). Full variable domain (remainder filled in from reference TRBV5-5 and TRBJ2-5): DAGVTQSPTHLIKTRGQQVTLRCSPISGHKSVSWYQQVLGQGPQFIFQYYEKEERGRGNFPDRFSARQFPNYSSELNVNALLLGDSALYLCASSPTGQGETQYFGPGTRLLVL.

The rearrangement joins TRBV5-1 to TRBJ1-4; possible D gene TRBD1, 5 bases. V lost 3 bases to trimming and J lost 8 bases, with 17 bases between them. Germline lookup yields CDR1 SGHRS and CDR2 YFSETQ. This CDR3 comprises 15 residues. CDR3 nucleotides: TGCGCCAGCAGCTCCATGGGAAACTCAGGGGAAAAACTGTTTTTT. Translated: CASSSMGNSGEKLFF.